Included here is one TCR beta chain sequence, with context. No DNA is shown, since the ends of the CDR3 on it are uncertain; the CDR3 is the one TCRdb lists. Germline V gives CDR1 SNHLY, CDR2 FYNNEI. The CDR3 spans 15 amino acids, including both terminal residues. The data were taken from a study of CD8+CD57+ T cells in acquired aplastic anemia. Genomic DNA templated the TCR beta VDJ and CDR3 profiling. In TCRdb, the reads were re-called with MiXCR into one record per CDR3 protein. The sample holds under 500,000 distinct CDR3 sequences, about a third seen once. All sequencing subjects had displayed CD8+CD57+ cell expansion on flow cytometry.

This sequence originates from a human donor with aplastic anemia. Material for sequencing was sorted CD4+, CD8+, or CD8+CD57+ T cells (not recorded which) from PBMCs. This chain uses TRBV2 with TRBJ1-1; TRBD1 is taken as the D call from the table, unchecked against the DNA. Here the CDR3 reads CASSSSDRLYTEAFF.